These 10 T cell receptor beta chains originate from one sample sequenced in a study of T cell changes during pregnancy in multiple sclerosis. Here immunoSEQ multiplex PCR was the method, and the copy in TCRdb shows in-frame clones only, minus some. Here the sample spans about 46,000 clones, under 95% being singletons. Sequences were derived from CD8+ T cells from peripheral blood mononuclear cells, sampled in the second trimester of pregnancy. The receptors stem from a female donor with multiple sclerosis, enrolled in a pregnancy study.

The V call is TRBV7-2, the J call TRBJ1-2; D is unresolved. V lost 1 base, J lost 0 bases, and 12 bases lay in between. The germline V gene encodes CDR1 SGHTA and CDR2 FQGNSA. This CDR3 comprises 16 residues. In DNA, the CDR3 is TGTGCCAGCAGCTTAGTTTCGCGGAGAACTAACTATGGCTACACCTTC. It is translated as CASSLVSRRTNYGYTF.

The V gene is TRBV11-2, the J gene TRBJ2-1, with TRBD2 identical over 8 bases. The CDR3 consists of 16 residues. With 0 bases clipped from V and 4 bases from J, the junction kept 5 bases outside the gene matches. Germline lookup yields CDR1 SGHAT and CDR2 FQNNGV. This chain's CDR3 is CASSLDGLAGYNEQFF. CDR3 coding DNA: TGTGCCAGCAGCTTAGATGGCCTAGCGGGTTACAATGAGCAGTTCTTC.

J is TRBJ2-7 and V is TRBV7-6; 7 bases line up with TRBD1. With 5 bases clipped from V and 2 bases from J, the junction kept 12 bases outside the gene matches. The CDR3 extends over 16 amino acids. CDR1 SGHVS and CDR2 FNYEAQ come from the germline V gene. The CDR3 here is CASSPLMTGSPYEQYF. The CDR3 DNA reads as TGTGCCAGCAGCCCCCTCATGACAGGGTCCCCCTACGAGCAGTACTTC.

This sequence joins TRBV9 and TRBJ1-4; D may be TRBD1 (5 bases). V shed 4 bases and J shed 4 bases, with 11 bases lying between them. The germline CDR1 and CDR2 sequences are SGDLS and YYNGEE. This CDR3 is 14 amino acids long. The CDR3 nucleotides read TGTGCCAGCAGCCCCGACAGATATAATGAAAAACTGTTTTTT. It codes for CASSPDRYNEKLFF.

The CDR3 region is CASSIGQGMDTEAFF. DNA for the CDR3: TGTGCCAGTAGTATAGGCCAGGGGATGGACACTGAAGCTTTCTTT. This chain uses TRBV19 with TRBJ1-1, with D tentatively TRBD1 (6 bases). The CDR3 is made up of 15 amino acids. The germline gives CDR1 LNHDA, CDR2 SQIVND (reference sequence). V was clipped by 1 base and J by 3 bases, with 12 bases between them. Combining the CDR3 with reference TRBV19 and TRBJ1-1 gives the whole variable domain DGGITQSPKYLFRKEGQNVTLSCEQNLNHDAMYWYRQDPGQGLRLIYYSQIVNDFQKGDIAEGYSVSREKKESFPLTVTSAQKNPTAFYLCASSIGQGMDTEAFFGQGTRLTVV.

The chain is built from TRBV6-5 and TRBJ2-1, with 8 bases matching TRBD2. Germline-derived CDR1 and CDR2 are MNHEY and SVGAGI. V lost 5 bases and J lost 4; bases outside the gene matches: 7. The CDR3 is made up of 15 amino acids. The CDR3 nucleotides read TGTGCCAGCAGTCTAGCGGGTCAAGGATACAATGAGCAGTTCTTC. Protein product: CASSLAGQGYNEQFF.

The chain is built from TRBV29-1 and TRBJ1-1; the match to TRBD1 covers 9 bases. Germline V gene data show CDR1 as SQVTM and CDR2 as ANQGSEA. J lost 6 bases, V lost 6 bases, and 8 bases had no gene match. This CDR3 is built from 13 residues. The CDR3 bases are TGCAGCGTCGGGACAGGGATTATGCCTGAAGCTTTCTTT. Translating it yields CSVGTGIMPEAFF.

The table lists this clone with a count of one. This chain joins TRBV29-1 and TRBJ1-1; D not certain. Between the trimmed V and J ends, which lost 6 bases and 3 bases, there was a span of 8 bases. Germline-derived CDR1 and CDR2 are SQVTM and ANQGSEA. There are 11 residues in the CDR3. CDR3 in amino acids: CSVPGDTEAFF. CDR3 DNA sequence: TGCAGCGTCCCCGGGGACACTGAAGCTTTCTTT.

This clone occurred a few times. The rearrangement joins TRBV4-2 to TRBJ1-1; TRBD1 is a possible D gene (5 bases). Trimming removed 3 bases at V and 1 base at J, with 9 bases between. CDR1 is LGHNA, CDR2 YNFKEQ, per germline. This CDR3 is 14 amino acids long. CDR3 loop: CASSHPGENTEAFF. Written as DNA, the CDR3 is TGTGCCAGCAGCCACCCGGGGGAGAACACTGAAGCTTTCTTT.

The V call is TRBV4-2, the J call TRBJ2-7; 7 bases are shared with TRBD1. V shed 0 bases, J shed 1 base, and the junction held 3 bases outside the gene matches. The CDR3 runs 15 residues. Germline lookup yields CDR1 LGHNA and CDR2 YNFKEQ. The CDR3 region is CASSQDYRGSYEQYF. Here the CDR3 DNA reads TGTGCCAGCAGCCAAGACTACAGGGGATCCTACGAGCAGTACTTC.